The present TCR beta chain was sequenced within a study of persistence of HIV-infected CD4 T cells. Concerning this clone: Its antigen is as yet unknown.

The CDR3 contains 16 residues. Per germline, CDR1 SGHTA and CDR2 FQGNSA. Germline trimming cut 2 bases from V and 4 bases from J; bases unmatched to any gene: 7. General study results and limits: Antigen-responding cells were enriched for degenerate expanded CDR3beta sequences.

This nonspecific control used anti-CD3/anti-CD28 bead stimulation of CD4+ T cells. Responding CD4+ T cells were sorted by upregulation of both CD40 ligand and CD69. The libraries were made with immunoSEQ version 4 in survey mode. Assay used: immunoSEQ multiplex PCR; TCRdb lists only in-frame clones, some missing. The sample holds 40,000 or so clones, more than 70% seen once. The sequence was obtained from an adult man with HIV who was CMV-seropositive. The V and J genes are TRBV7-2 and TRBJ1-4, with TRBD1 identical over 7 bases. The sample here was CD4+ T cells sorted from PBMCs after approximately 19-hour stimulation, taken from a patient who received antiretroviral therapy. For the CDR3, the DNA is TGTGCCAGCAGCTTAACTGGGACAGAGGTTAATGAAAAACTGTTTTTT. Amino acids: CASSLTGTEVNEKLFF.